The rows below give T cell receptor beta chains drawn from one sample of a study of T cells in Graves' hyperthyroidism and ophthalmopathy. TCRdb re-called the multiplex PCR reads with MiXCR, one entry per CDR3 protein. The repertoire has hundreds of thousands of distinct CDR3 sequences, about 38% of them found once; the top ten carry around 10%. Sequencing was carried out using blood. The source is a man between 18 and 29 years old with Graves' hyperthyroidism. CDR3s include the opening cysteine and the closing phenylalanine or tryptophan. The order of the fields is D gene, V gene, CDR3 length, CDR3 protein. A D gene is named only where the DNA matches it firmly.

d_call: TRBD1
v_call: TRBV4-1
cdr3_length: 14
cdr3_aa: CASSQGQAPYEQYF

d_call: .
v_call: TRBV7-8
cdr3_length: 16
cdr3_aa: CASSLGTDTMNTEAFF

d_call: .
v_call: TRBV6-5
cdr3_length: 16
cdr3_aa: CASSRPEEAGNQPQHF

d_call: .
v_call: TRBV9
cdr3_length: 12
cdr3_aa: CASGGIQETQHF

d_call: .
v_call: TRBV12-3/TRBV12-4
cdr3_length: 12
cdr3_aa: CASSFTVPEAFF

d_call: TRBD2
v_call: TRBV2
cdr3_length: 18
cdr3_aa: CASTSPLAELANTGELFF

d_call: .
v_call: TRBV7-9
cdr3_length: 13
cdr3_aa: CASSYTGFAEAFF

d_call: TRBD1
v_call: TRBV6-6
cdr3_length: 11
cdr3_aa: CASRRDSKAFF

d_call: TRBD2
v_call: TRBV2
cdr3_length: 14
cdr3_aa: CASSGTSGRSEQYF

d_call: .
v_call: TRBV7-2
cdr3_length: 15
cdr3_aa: CASSLLSSSGNTIYF

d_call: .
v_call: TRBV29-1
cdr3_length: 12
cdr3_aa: CSLGHSTDTQYF

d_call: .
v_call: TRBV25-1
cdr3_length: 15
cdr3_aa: CASSEWGGTGSEAFF

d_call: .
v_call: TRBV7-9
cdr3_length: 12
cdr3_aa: CASRLQTGELFF

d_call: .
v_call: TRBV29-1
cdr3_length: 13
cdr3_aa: CSVTVGGSYEQYF

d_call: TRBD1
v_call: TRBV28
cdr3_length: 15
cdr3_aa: CASSLSTGSRYEQYF

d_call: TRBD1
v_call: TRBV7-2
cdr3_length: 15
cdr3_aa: CASSTRTGGGEKLFF

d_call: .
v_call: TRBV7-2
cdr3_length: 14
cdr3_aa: CASSQGRTTYEQYF

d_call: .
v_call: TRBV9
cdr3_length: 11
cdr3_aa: CASSATGSHTF

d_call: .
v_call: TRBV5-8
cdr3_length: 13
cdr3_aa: CASSARGSYGYTF

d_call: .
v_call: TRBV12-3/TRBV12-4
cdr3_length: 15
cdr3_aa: CASSFAEISGNTIYF

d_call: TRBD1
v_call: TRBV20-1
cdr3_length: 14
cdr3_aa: CSASRSGGNTEAFF

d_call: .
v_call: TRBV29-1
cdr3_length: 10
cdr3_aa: CSVSSGEQYF

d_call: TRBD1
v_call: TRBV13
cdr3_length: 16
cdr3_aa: CASSLSWDRATYEQYF

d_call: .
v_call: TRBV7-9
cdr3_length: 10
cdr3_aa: CASSQREAFF

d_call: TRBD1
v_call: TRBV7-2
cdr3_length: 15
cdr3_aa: CASSPRQGDGNTIYF

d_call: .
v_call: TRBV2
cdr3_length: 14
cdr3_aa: CASPYEGGGNTIYF

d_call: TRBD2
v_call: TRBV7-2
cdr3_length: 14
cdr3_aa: CASSFVAGEETQYF

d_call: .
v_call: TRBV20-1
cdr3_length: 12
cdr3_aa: CSSWGGRSGYTF

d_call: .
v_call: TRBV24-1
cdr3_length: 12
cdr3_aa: CATSRQGYGYTF

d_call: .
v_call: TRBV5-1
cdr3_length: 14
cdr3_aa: CASSLATRGTEAFF

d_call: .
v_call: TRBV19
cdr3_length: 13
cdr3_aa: CASSIPGAGELFF

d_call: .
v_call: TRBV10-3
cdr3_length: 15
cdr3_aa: CAISEPGEGNQPQHF

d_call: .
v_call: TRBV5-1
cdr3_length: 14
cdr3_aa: CASSQGYDNQPQHF

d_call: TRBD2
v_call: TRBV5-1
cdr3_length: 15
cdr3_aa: CASSVAPGGGDEQYF

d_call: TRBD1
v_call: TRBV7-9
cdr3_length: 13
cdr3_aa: CASSLGEGTELFF

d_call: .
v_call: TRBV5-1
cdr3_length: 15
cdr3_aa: CASSLEASVTYEQYF

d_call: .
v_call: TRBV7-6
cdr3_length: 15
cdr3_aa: CASSSTDFGDEKLFF

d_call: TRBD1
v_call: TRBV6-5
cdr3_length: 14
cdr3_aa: CASSQPGQGETQYF

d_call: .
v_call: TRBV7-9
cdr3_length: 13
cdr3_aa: CASRLDHSYEQYF

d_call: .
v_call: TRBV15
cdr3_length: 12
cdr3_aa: CATNRDGVGYTF

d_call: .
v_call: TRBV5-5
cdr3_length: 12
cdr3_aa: CASSGSPHGYTF

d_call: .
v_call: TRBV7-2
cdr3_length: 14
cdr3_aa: CASSFISGITEAFF